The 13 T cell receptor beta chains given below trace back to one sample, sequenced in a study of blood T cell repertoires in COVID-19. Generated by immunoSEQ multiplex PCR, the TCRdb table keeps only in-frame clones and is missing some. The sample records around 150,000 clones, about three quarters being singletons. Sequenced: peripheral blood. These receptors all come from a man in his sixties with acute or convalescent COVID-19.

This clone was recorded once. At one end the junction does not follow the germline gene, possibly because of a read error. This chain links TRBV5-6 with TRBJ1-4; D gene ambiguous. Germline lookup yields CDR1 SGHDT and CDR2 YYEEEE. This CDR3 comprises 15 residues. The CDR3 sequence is CASSLAGVTYEKLFF. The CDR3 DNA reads TGTGCCAGCAGCTTGGCCGGGGTAACTTATGAAAAACTGTTTTTT.

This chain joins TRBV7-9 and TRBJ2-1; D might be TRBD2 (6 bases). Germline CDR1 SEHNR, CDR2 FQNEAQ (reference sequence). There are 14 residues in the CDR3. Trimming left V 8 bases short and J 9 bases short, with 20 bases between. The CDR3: CASSAVTSFREQFF. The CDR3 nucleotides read TGTGCCAGCTCCGCCGTGACTAGTTTCCGTGAGCAGTTCTTC.

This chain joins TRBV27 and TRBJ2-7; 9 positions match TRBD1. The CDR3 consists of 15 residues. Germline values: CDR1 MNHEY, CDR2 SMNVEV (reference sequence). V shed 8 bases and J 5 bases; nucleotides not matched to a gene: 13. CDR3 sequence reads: CASRTGTGMSHEQYF. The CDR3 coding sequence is TGTGCCAGCCGCACAGGGACAGGGATGTCCCACGAGCAGTACTTC.

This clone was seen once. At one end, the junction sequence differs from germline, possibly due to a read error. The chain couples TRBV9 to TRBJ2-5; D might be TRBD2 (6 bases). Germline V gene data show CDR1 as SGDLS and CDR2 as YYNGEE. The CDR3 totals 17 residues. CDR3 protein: CVSSAPGSAFLGETQYF. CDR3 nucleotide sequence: TGTGTCAGCAGCGCACCCGGGAGCGCGTTCCTTGGGGAGACCCAGTACTTC.

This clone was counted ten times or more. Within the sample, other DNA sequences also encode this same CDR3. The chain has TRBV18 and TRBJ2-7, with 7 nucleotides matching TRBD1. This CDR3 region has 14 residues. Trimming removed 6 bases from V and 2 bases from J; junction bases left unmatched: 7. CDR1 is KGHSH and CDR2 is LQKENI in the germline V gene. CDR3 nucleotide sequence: TGTGCCAGCTCTCCAACCGGGACAGCCTACGAGCAGTACTTC. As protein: CASSPTGTAYEQYF.

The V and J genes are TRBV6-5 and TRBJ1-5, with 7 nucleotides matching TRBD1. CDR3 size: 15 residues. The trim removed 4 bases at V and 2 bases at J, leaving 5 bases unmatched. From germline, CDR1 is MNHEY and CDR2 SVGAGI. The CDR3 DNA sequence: TGTGCCAGCAGTTCTCAGGGGGTAGGCAATCAGCCCCAGCATTTT. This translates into CASSSQGVGNQPQHF.

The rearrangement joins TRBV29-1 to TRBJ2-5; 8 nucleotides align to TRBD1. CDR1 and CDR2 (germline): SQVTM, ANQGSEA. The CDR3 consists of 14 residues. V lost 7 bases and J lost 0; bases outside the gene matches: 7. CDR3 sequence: CSADRDEYQETQYF. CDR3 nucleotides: TGCAGCGCGGACAGGGACGAGTACCAAGAGACCCAGTACTTC.

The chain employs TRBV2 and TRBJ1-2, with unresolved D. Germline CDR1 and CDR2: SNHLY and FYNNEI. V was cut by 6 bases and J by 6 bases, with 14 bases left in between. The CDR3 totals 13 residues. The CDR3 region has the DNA TGTGCCAGCAGCCCTAATTTAATCGATGGCTACACCTTC. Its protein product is CASSPNLIDGYTF. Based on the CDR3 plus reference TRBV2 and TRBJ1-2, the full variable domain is EPEVTQTPSHQVTQMGQEVILRCVPISNHLYFYWYRQILGQKVEFLVSFYNNEISEKSEIFDDQFSVERPDGSNFTLKIRSTKLEDSAMYFCASSPNLIDGYTFGSGTRLTVV.

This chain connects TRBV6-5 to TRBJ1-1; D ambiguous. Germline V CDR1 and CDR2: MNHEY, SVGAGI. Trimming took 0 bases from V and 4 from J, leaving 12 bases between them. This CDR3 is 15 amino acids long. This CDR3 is CASSYSFGGSTEAFF. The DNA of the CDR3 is TGTGCCAGCAGTTACTCGTTTGGAGGGAGCACTGAAGCTTTCTTT.

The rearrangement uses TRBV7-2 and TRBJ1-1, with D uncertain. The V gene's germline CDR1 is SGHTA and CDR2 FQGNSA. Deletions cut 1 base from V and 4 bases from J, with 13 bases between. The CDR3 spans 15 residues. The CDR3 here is CASSLGRGSATEAFF. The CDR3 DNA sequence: TGTGCCAGCAGCTTAGGACGAGGATCGGCCACTGAAGCTTTCTTT.

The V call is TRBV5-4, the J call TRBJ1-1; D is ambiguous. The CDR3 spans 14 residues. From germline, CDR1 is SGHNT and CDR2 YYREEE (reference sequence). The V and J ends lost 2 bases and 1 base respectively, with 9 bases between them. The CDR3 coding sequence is TGTGCCAGCAGCTTCTCCCGGGAGAACACTGAAGCTTTCTTT. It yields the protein CASSFSRENTEAFF.

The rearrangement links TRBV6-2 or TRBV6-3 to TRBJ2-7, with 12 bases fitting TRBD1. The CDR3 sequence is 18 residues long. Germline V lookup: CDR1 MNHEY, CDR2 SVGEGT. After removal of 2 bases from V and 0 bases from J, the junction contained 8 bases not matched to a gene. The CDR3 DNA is TGTGCCAGCAGTTACCCGTCCGGGACAGGGGGCCACTCCTACGAGCAGTACTTC. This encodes CASSYPSGTGGHSYEQYF.

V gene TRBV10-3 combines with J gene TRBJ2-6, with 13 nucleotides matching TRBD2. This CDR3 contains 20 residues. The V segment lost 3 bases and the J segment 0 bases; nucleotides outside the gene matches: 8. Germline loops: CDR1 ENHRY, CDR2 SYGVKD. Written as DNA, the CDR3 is TGTGCCATCAGTGACGGACTAGCGGGGGCCTTTAGCTCTGGGGCCAACGTCCTGACTTTC. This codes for CAISDGLAGAFSSGANVLTF.